Below are 9 T cell receptor beta chains sequenced from a single sample in a study of response to subunit inactivated influenza vaccine. TCRdb called the RT-PCR reads again in MiXCR, with one record for every CDR3 protein. The sample has roughly 460,000 distinct CDR3 sequences, approximately 11% seen once; the top ten hold 12%. The sample in question was PBMCs from blood, obtained 35 to 45 days after vaccination. The origin of the receptors is a man in his forties or fifties who received an inactivated influenza vaccine.

This clonotype was seen at least ten times. A junction end diverges from the germline sequence, so it may reflect a read error. DNA of the CDR3: TGCGCCAGCAGCTTGGGGGGGCCCACTGAAGCTTTCTTT. Protein: CASSLGGPTEAFF. This chain joins TRBV12-3 or TRBV12-4 and TRBJ1-1, with TRBD1 as a possible D gene (6 bases). CDR3 size: 13 residues.

CDR3 coding DNA: TGTGCCACCAGTGGCCGTCCCGGGACAGGGTCCGGGGAGCTGTTTTTT. Its translation is CATSGRPGTGSGELFF. The chain links TRBV24-1 to TRBJ2-2; 9 nucleotides match TRBD1. Germline V lookup: CDR1 KGHDR, CDR2 SFDVKD. J was trimmed by 6 bases and V by 5 bases; bases with no gene match: 9. The CDR3 has 16 amino acids.

In its sample, this clonotype was seen many times. As DNA, the CDR3 is TGTGCCAGCAGTCACCCAGGAACCCACGAGCAGTACTTC. It specifies CASSHPGTHEQYF. V gene TRBV28 combines with J gene TRBJ2-7, with D hard to call. V was trimmed by 5 bases and J by 5 bases, leaving 13 bases between them. The CDR3 consists of 13 residues. CDR1 is MDHEN and CDR2 is SYDVKM in the germline V gene.

There are a few counts of this clonotype. The V and J genes are TRBV20-1 and TRBJ1-5; 8 bases fit TRBD1. V was clipped by 6 bases and J by 2 bases; unmatched bases: 6. This CDR3 is built from 14 residues. Germline CDR1 DFQATT, CDR2 SNEGSKA (reference sequence). As DNA, the CDR3 is TGCAGTGCCCAGGACAGGGTTGGCAATCAGCCCCAGCATTTT. Translated, it gives CSAQDRVGNQPQHF.

The rearrangement uses TRBV12-3 or TRBV12-4 and TRBJ2-7, with a weak D call TRBD1 (6 bases). Trimming stripped 5 bases from V and 5 bases from J, with 13 bases between. The CDR3 spans 13 residues. The CDR3 here is CASSTGNPDEQYF. In DNA form, the CDR3 reads TGTGCCAGCAGTACAGGGAACCCTGACGAGCAGTACTTC.

The chain is built from TRBV11-1 and TRBJ2-1, with TRBD2 matching over 11 bases. The length of the CDR3 is 18 residues. V dropped 6 bases and J dropped 1; count of bases not matched to a gene: 11. Germline assignment: CDR1 SGHAT and CDR2 FQDESV (reference sequence). DNA for the CDR3: TGTGCCAGCAGGACCGGGACTAGCGGCATCTCATCCTACAATGAGCAGTTCTTC. Protein sequence: CASRTGTSGISSYNEQFF.

This clonotype was recorded a few times. The V call is TRBV7-2, the J call TRBJ1-6, with 8 nucleotides matching TRBD1. CDR3 size: 14 residues. V dropped 5 bases and J dropped 8; count of bases not matched to a gene: 5. Per germline, CDR1 SGHTA and CDR2 FQGNSA. This chain's CDR3 is CASSPTGVHSPLHF. Written as DNA, the CDR3 is TGTGCCAGCAGCCCGACAGGGGTACATTCACCCCTCCACTTT. Variable domain in full (rest from reference TRBV7-2 and TRBJ1-6): GAGVSQSPSNKVTEKGKDVELRCDPISGHTALYWYRQSLGQGLEFLIYFQGNSAPDKSGLPSDRFSAERTGGSVSTLTIQRTQQEDSAVYLCASSPTGVHSPLHFGNGTRLTVT.

The chain has TRBV5-1 and TRBJ2-5; possibly TRBD1 for D (6 bases). Germline V gene sequence: CDR1 SGHRS, CDR2 YFSETQ. The CDR3 has 13 residues. With 3 bases removed from V and 5 bases from J, the gap between germline ends came to 11 bases. CDR3 bases: TGCGCCAGCAGCTCGCAGGGGTCGGAGACCCAGTACTTC. Its protein is CASSSQGSETQYF. Drawing the rest from reference TRBV5-1 and TRBJ2-5, the complete variable domain is KAGVTQTPRYLIKTRGQQVTLSCSPISGHRSVSWYQQTPGQGLQFLFEYFSETQRNKGNFPGRFSGRQFSNSRSEMNVSTLELGDSALYLCASSSQGSETQYFGPGTRLLVL.

The gene calls are TRBV10-3 and TRBJ2-5, with D uncertain. This CDR3 is built from 13 residues. The ends were cut back, 4 bases at V and 2 bases at J, with 8 bases in the middle. The germline V gene has CDR1 ENHRY and CDR2 SYGVKD. CDR3: CAISGSVQETQYF. The CDR3 region has the DNA TGTGCCATCAGTGGTTCAGTACAAGAGACCCAGTACTTC.